This TCR beta chain is from a study of molecular identifiers for immune sequencing clone quantification (dated 2018 in TCRdb). For the study in its entirety: For a replicate experiment, RNA from 20,000 or 100,000 naive CD8 T cells was divided into five aliquots, and four of the five aliquots were sequenced. The study was a methods study using CD8 T cells to benchmark molecular-identifier clustering-based TCR repertoire sequencing (MIDCIRS) and TCR RNA copy counting.

Study-wide findings and limitations: Identical TCR molecules sharing a barcode could cause highly expanded clone sizes to be underestimated. Clones above 20 RNA copies held over 98% of molecules in CMV-specific effector cells but under 1% in naive cells. Spiked-in Jurkat TCR RNA equal to a single cell's worth was reported to be detectable even within one million naive CD8 T cells. When barcode sub-clustering was not used, chimeric consensus sequences inflated TCR diversity, with chimeras reaching as high as 47%. Modeling gave approximately 3 recovered TCR RNA copies per cell versus around 9.9 by digital PCR, implying roughly 29% capture efficiency. The naive libraries included spiked-in Jurkat TCR RNA (roughly 11 copies' worth), and this RNA is not part of the donor repertoire.

Libraries of naive CD8 T cells were generated from about 19,000 to 1,100,000 sorted cells, with 10%, 30% or 50% of the purified RNA used. Naive CD8 T cells were FACS-sorted as CD8+CD4-CCR7+CD45RA+ on a BD FACSAria II into RLT Plus buffer. To test detection sensitivity, Jurkat RNA equal to under 13 TCR copies was added to samples of about 19,000-1,100,000 naive CD8 T cells. CD8 T cells were enriched using RosetteSep CD8+ T Cell Enrichment Cocktail and Ficoll-Paque, and the enriched cells then underwent ACK red cell lysis. Measured from the cysteine to the phenylalanine, the CDR3 is 15 residues long. CDR3 DNA only is kept here, 45 bases in frame from base 1. From a lookup of the germline V gene, CDR1 and CDR2 are MNHEY and SVGAGI. The germline V end is reduced by 2 bases and the J end by 4 bases; junction bases left unmatched: 2. In the case of this clonotype: What this receptor recognizes is not known. Per-base qualities were not stored, and no clone one base away is much larger.

The method was PCR. The sample was run on an Illumina HiSeq 4000. Bulk TCR libraries were prepared as previously described, using TCR primers listed in Table S5. Purification of total RNA was performed with the Qiagen AllPrep DNA/RNA kit. Reads from multiple sequencing runs of the same library were pooled before analysis. Per the source publication's procedure: Reads were retained only if the reads had an exact TCR constant sequence, and the retained reads were trimmed to 150 nt and grouped according to their 12-nt molecular barcodes. Within each barcode group, reads were sub-clustered at a 15% Levenshtein threshold, and quality-weighted consensus sequences were built per RNA molecule. Non-functional sequences were removed, as were lower-count sequences one edit away from another. Based on fitting two negative binomial distributions, any barcode sub-cluster with under 20% of the maximum read count was discarded. TCRdb passed the public sequencing reads through fastp at Q25 and MiXCR, retaining productive beta sequences. Rows are combined by CDR3 protein, so each entry shows the most common genes and DNA. TCRdb's processing, not the authors' own work, is the source of the V and J calls. Counted in this sample were around 460,000 distinct CDR3 sequences; around 21% of them appeared once. The top ten constitute 0.7% to 0.95% of the sample.

Sequenced input: naive CD8+ T cells from blood, with Jurkat cell RNA spiked in. The cell subset or site label on this specimen signifies: FACS-sorted CD8+CD4-CCR7+CD45RA+ naive T cells. This clonotype originated in a human donor in good health. Some libraries in this study had Jurkat cell RNA spiked in. The V gene is TRBV6-5 and the J gene is TRBJ2-3; TRBD1 fits 11 bases in the junction. The nucleotide sequence is given as TGTGCCAGCAGTTACACGGGACAGGGGGCAGATACGCAGTATTTT. Translated, this gives CASSYTGQGADTQYF.